The next 21 T cell receptor beta chains were all read from a single sample in a study of shared T cell receptors in the human thymus. Generated by immunoSEQ multiplex PCR, the TCRdb table keeps only in-frame clones and is missing some. The table has approximately 580,000 clones, about four fifths seen once. These data also featured in a second study, about human thymus T cells.

The sequencing input was thymocytes. The receptors here all came from a boy younger than two with a congenital heart defect.

V is TRBV9 and J is TRBJ2-5; tentative D call: TRBD2 (6 bases). This CDR3 contains 16 residues. Germline V CDR1 and CDR2: SGDLS, YYNGEE. V lost 0 bases to trimming and J lost 2 bases, with 14 bases between them. CDR3 DNA: TGTGCCAGCAGCGTAGGCAGACGGCGGGGACAAGAGACCCAGTACTTC. Translated, it gives CASSVGRRRGQETQYF. The full variable domain, completed using reference TRBV9 and TRBJ2-5, is DSGVTQTPKHLITATGQRVTLRCSPRSGDLSVYWYQQSLDQGLQFLIQYYNGEERAKGNILERFSAQQFPDLHSELNLSSLELGDSALYFCASSVGRRRGQETQYFGPGTRLLVL.

The genes are TRBV5-1 and TRBJ1-1, with 7 bases identical to TRBD1. This CDR3 spans 16 amino acids. V was pared by 4 bases and J by 5 bases, with 14 bases of the junction left unmatched. Germline CDR1 reads SGHRS; CDR2 reads YFSETQ. The CDR3 here is CASSPKGAQGRTEAFF. CDR3 in DNA: TGCGCCAGCAGCCCAAAGGGGGCACAGGGCCGGACTGAAGCTTTCTTT.

The table lists this clone with a count of one. The chain carries TRBV14 and TRBJ2-7; D is uncertain. Trimming left V 0 bases short and J 9 bases short, with 12 bases between. Germline lookup yields CDR1 SGHDN and CDR2 FVKESK. This CDR3 is 13 amino acids long. CDR3 region: CASSQDLRRGQYF. In nucleotides, the CDR3 is TGTGCCAGCAGCCAAGATCTGAGGCGCGGGCAGTACTTC.

A single count supports this clone. This chain connects TRBV9 to TRBJ2-7, with 9 bases matching TRBD2. The CDR3 runs to 17 residues. J was trimmed by 5 bases and V by 4 bases; bases with no gene match: 16. Germline CDR1 SGDLS, CDR2 YYNGEE. CDR3: CASSPRRIAGVKNEQYF. CDR3 bases: TGTGCCAGCAGCCCCCGGAGAATAGCGGGAGTAAAAAACGAGCAGTACTTC.

The rearrangement joins TRBV6-4 to TRBJ2-1; 9 bases align to TRBD1. Per the germline V gene, CDR1 is MRHNA and CDR2 is SNTAGT. CDR3 size: 16 residues. Losses at the gene ends were 8 bases for V and 5 bases for J; bases not matched to a gene: 13. CDR3 amino acids: CASSKRVGTGNNEQFF. CDR3 nucleotide sequence: TGTGCCAGCTCTAAGAGGGTAGGGACAGGGAACAATGAGCAGTTCTTC.

J is TRBJ2-7 and V is TRBV5-4, with TRBD1 as a possible D gene (5 bases). Trimming left V 0 bases short and J 0 bases short, with 10 bases between. The germline gives CDR1 SGHNT, CDR2 YYREEE (reference sequence). The CDR3 covers 15 residues. Here the CDR3 DNA reads TGTGCCAGCAGCTTGGGGCAGGGCAACTCCTACGAGCAGTACTTC. Translating it yields CASSLGQGNSYEQYF.

The rearrangement joins TRBV30 to TRBJ1-1; weak D call: TRBD1 (6 bases). Germline CDR1 is GTSNPN and CDR2 is SVGIG (reference sequence). The CDR3 contains 12 residues. Trimming cost V 5 bases and J 4 bases, with 11 bases left between them. DNA for the CDR3: TGTGCCTGGCACAGGGTACCCACTGAAGCTTTCTTT. Protein product: CAWHRVPTEAFF.

This rearrangement joins TRBV5-1 to TRBJ2-7; 7 bases agree with TRBD1. This CDR3 spans 16 amino acids. Germline V CDR1 and CDR2: SGHRS, YFSETQ. V was pared by 4 bases and J by 0 bases, with 10 bases of the junction left unmatched. CDR3 coding DNA: TGCGCCAGCAGCCCACTGGACAGGACCGTCTCCTACGAGCAGTACTTC. The encoded protein is CASSPLDRTVSYEQYF.

The chain is built from TRBV25-1 and TRBJ2-3; the match to TRBD2 covers 10 bases. J gave up 2 bases and V 3 bases, and 11 bases lay outside the gene matches. Germline CDR1 is MGHDK and CDR2 is SYGVNS. This CDR3 has 18 amino acids. DNA of the CDR3: TGTGCCAGCAGTGACCCTAGCGGGAGACCTCGCATCACAGATACGCAGTATTTT. Its translation: CASSDPSGRPRITDTQYF.

J is TRBJ1-2 and V is TRBV5-4; 7 nucleotides agree with TRBD1. From germline, CDR1 is SGHNT and CDR2 YYREEE (reference sequence). This CDR3 is built from 14 residues. The junction had 10 bases not matched to a gene; V was cut back by 4 bases and J by 7 bases. The CDR3 coding sequence is TGTGCCAGCAGCCCCCATGGGGACAGTGGTGGCTACACCTTC. Amino acids: CASSPHGDSGGYTF.

This clone was seen once. This chain connects TRBV7-9 to TRBJ1-2; a weak D match, TRBD1 (5 bases). This CDR3 spans 14 amino acids. CDR1 and CDR2 (germline): SEHNR, FQNEAQ (reference sequence). Trimming left V 2 bases short and J 0 bases short, with 7 bases between. CDR3 sequence: CASSLQDTNYGYTF. The CDR3 DNA sequence: TGTGCCAGCAGCTTACAGGACACTAACTATGGCTACACCTTC.

This sequence joins TRBV4-1 and TRBJ1-1, with 7 bases lining up with TRBD1. CDR3 length: 16 amino acids. V shed 4 bases and J 4 bases; nucleotides not matched to a gene: 12. Germline V lookup: CDR1 MGHRA, CDR2 YSYEKL. CDR3: CASSPRQGEWVTEAFF. In DNA, the CDR3 is TGCGCCAGCAGCCCAAGGCAGGGGGAATGGGTCACTGAAGCTTTCTTT.

The V and J genes are TRBV5-1 and TRBJ2-4; D not resolved. This CDR3 contains 13 residues. The germline CDR1 and CDR2 sequences are SGHRS and YFSETQ. V lost 0 bases and J lost 1, with 2 bases in between. The DNA for the CDR3 is TGCGCCAGCAGCTTGGCTGCCAAAAACATTCAGTACTTC. Protein: CASSLAAKNIQYF.

This clone was seen more than once but under ten times. The gene calls are TRBV27 and TRBJ1-4; tentatively, D is TRBD1 (5 bases). V shed 6 bases and J shed 8 bases, with 7 bases lying between them. The CDR3 is made up of 11 amino acids. In germline, CDR1 is MNHEY, CDR2 SMNVEV (reference sequence). The chain's CDR3 is CASSWGEKLFF. The CDR3 DNA reads as TGTGCCAGCAGCTGGGGCGAAAAACTGTTTTTT. Using reference TRBV27 and TRBJ1-4 for the parts outside the CDR3, the full variable domain is EAQVTQNPRYLITVTGKKLTVTCSQNMNHEYMSWYRQDPGLGLRQIYYSMNVEVTDKGDVPEGYKVSRKEKRNFPLILESPSPNQTSLYFCASSWGEKLFFGSGTQLSVL.

This clone was seen a few times. Other nucleotide sequences in the sample specify the same CDR3. The gene calls are TRBV7-9 and TRBJ2-7; D is possibly TRBD1 (5 bases). V was clipped by 2 bases and J by 4 bases, with 6 bases between them. The germline CDR1 and CDR2 sequences are SEHNR and FQNEAQ (reference sequence). This CDR3 region has 12 residues. In DNA form, the CDR3 reads TGTGCCAGCAGCTTACAGGGATACGAGCAGTACTTC. Translated, it gives CASSLQGYEQYF.

The rearrangement links TRBV12-5 to TRBJ1-1, with D possibly being TRBD1 (5 bases). Germline V lookup: CDR1 LGHNT, CDR2 FRNRAP. The CDR3 contains 12 residues. Trimming left V 1 base short and J 7 bases short, with 7 bases between. The CDR3 reads CASGLGRVEAFF. CDR3 nucleotides: TGTGCTAGTGGTTTGGGCAGGGTTGAAGCTTTCTTT.

The chain joins TRBV5-1 to TRBJ2-2; 8 nucleotides line up with TRBD1. The CDR3 runs 16 residues. Germline V lookup: CDR1 SGHRS, CDR2 YFSETQ. The trim removed 3 bases at V and 2 bases at J, leaving 6 bases unmatched. In DNA form, the CDR3 reads TGCGCCAGCAGCTCGGACAGGGCTCCCAACACCGGGGAGCTGTTTTTT. Translating gives CASSSDRAPNTGELFF.

V is TRBV4-3 and J is TRBJ1-1; D is unresolved. This CDR3 is 16 amino acids long. Looked up from germline, CDR1 is LGHNA and CDR2 is YSLEER. Trimming cost V 3 bases and J 1 base, with 15 bases left between them. The CDR3 DNA is TGCGCCAGCAGCCATTGTAACCCGAGAGGGAACACTGAAGCTTTCTTT. It translates to CASSHCNPRGNTEAFF.

V and J are TRBV4-1 and TRBJ2-7; 8 bases map to TRBD1. Germline CDR1 MGHRA, CDR2 YSYEKL. Germline trimming cut 0 bases from V and 7 bases from J; bases unmatched to any gene: 17. CDR3 size: 18 residues. CDR3 residues: CASSQDLPERQGAGEQYF. Here the CDR3 DNA reads TGCGCCAGCAGCCAAGACCTGCCTGAACGCCAGGGGGCGGGGGAGCAGTACTTC.

This clone was detected a few times. V usage is TRBV30 and J usage is TRBJ2-2; 9 bases line up with TRBD1. V shed 2 bases and J 3 bases; nucleotides not matched to a gene: 1. The germline gives CDR1 GTSNPN, CDR2 SVGIG (reference sequence). The CDR3 runs to 14 residues. The CDR3 spells CAWSRTGDTGELFF. The DNA for the CDR3 is TGTGCCTGGAGTCGGACAGGGGACACCGGGGAGCTGTTTTTT.

The CDR3 loop reads CASSPLGLLAYTQYF. The DNA for the CDR3 is TGTGCCAGCAGCCCGCTGGGACTTCTCGCGTATACGCAGTATTTT. The V call is TRBV11-2, the J call TRBJ2-3, with TRBD2 as a possible D gene (6 bases). This CDR3 is built from 15 residues. Trimming took off 5 bases at V and 7 bases at J, with 19 bases between the two ends. Germline V gene lookup returns CDR1 SGHAT and CDR2 FQNNGV.